The 18 T cell receptor beta chains given below trace back to one sample, sequenced in a study of CD8 T cells in Susac syndrome. Random hexamers served to reverse transcribe roughly 0.45 to 1 ug RNA. TCRdb reanalysed the immunoSEQ multiplex PCR reads using MiXCR and keeps one entry per CDR3 protein. The table lists more than 150,000 distinct CDR3 sequences, over 90% of them singletons, with approximately 0.16% in the top ten. Source material: CD8+ T cells from PBMCs. These receptors were taken from a human donor with Susac syndrome.

J is TRBJ2-6 and V is TRBV29-1; D gene unclear. The CDR3 covers 15 residues. Trimming stripped 1 base from V and 4 bases from J, with 11 bases between. The V gene's germline CDR1 is SQVTM and CDR2 ANQGSEA. DNA of the CDR3: TGCAGCGTTGAAGGACACTCATCCGGGGCCAACGTCCTGACTTTC. This encodes CSVEGHSSGANVLTF.

This chain uses TRBV12-3 or TRBV12-4 with TRBJ1-6; perhaps TRBD1 as D (6 bases). V was shortened by 8 bases and J by 8 bases, with 13 bases between the two germline ends. This CDR3 has 13 residues. The CDR3 region has the DNA TGTGCCAGCCGGGGGGCGGGGTATTCACCCCTCCACTTT. Encoded protein: CASRGAGYSPLHF.

This chain joins TRBV9 and TRBJ2-1; the D gene is possibly TRBD2 (6 bases). Trimming removed 4 bases from V and 6 bases from J, with 20 bases in between. Germline CDR1 and CDR2: SGDLS and YYNGEE. The CDR3 spans 16 residues. The CDR3 loop is CASSTPFRGKVNEQFF. As DNA, the CDR3 is TGTGCCAGCAGCACCCCCTTTCGGGGGAAAGTCAATGAGCAGTTCTTC.

The chain uses TRBV9 and TRBJ2-1; 8 positions agree with TRBD2. Germline V gene lookup returns CDR1 SGDLS and CDR2 YYNGEE. The ends lost 2 bases at V and 5 bases at J; junction bases unmatched: 6. The CDR3 is 15 residues long. The CDR3 loop is CASSVGAGGNNEQFF. CDR3 DNA sequence: TGTGCCAGCAGCGTTGGGGCGGGAGGCAACAATGAGCAGTTCTTC. The complete variable domain, with remaining parts taken from reference TRBV9 and TRBJ2-1, reads DSGVTQTPKHLITATGQRVTLRCSPRSGDLSVYWYQQSLDQGLQFLIQYYNGEERAKGNILERFSAQQFPDLHSELNLSSLELGDSALYFCASSVGAGGNNEQFFGPGTRLTVL.

The V gene is TRBV3-1, the J gene TRBJ2-3, with 7 bases matching TRBD2. V gave up 1 base and J gave up 1 base; unmatched junction bases: 11. There are 18 residues in the CDR3. Per the germline V gene, CDR1 is LGHDT and CDR2 is YNNKEL (reference sequence). CDR3 DNA sequence: TGTGCCAGCAGCCAAGGCCTAGCGGATGTCTTTGGCACAGATACGCAGTATTTT. Residues: CASSQGLADVFGTDTQYF.

The chain combines TRBV3-1 with TRBJ2-7; D gene ambiguous. Germline V CDR1 and CDR2: LGHDT, YNNKEL (reference sequence). V dropped 3 bases and J dropped 3 bases, with 15 bases sitting between them. The CDR3 is 15 residues long. The CDR3 bases are TGTGCCAGCAGCCAGGCCGGGTCAAACGTCTACGAGCAGTACTTC. As protein: CASSQAGSNVYEQYF.

The chain combines TRBV5-1 with TRBJ2-1; no definite D call. With 3 bases removed from V and 3 bases from J, the gap between germline ends came to 10 bases. Germline V CDR1 and CDR2: SGHRS, YFSETQ. The CDR3 contains 14 residues. The CDR3 spells CASSYTMGYNEQFF. CDR3 in DNA: TGCGCCAGCAGCTATACTATGGGCTACAATGAGCAGTTCTTC.

The gene calls are TRBV13 and TRBJ2-7; 8 nucleotides match TRBD2. CDR1 PRHDT and CDR2 FYEKMQ come from the germline V gene (reference sequence). The V gene end was trimmed by 0 bases and the J gene end by 4 bases; junction bases not matched to a gene: 11. The CDR3 is 17 amino acids. As DNA, the CDR3 is TGTGCCAGCAGCTTAGGGCGCAGCGGGAGCTATGGGTACGAGCAGTACTTC. Its protein is CASSLGRSGSYGYEQYF.

The rearrangement links TRBV11-2 to TRBJ1-6; D is possibly TRBD1 (5 bases). Trimming stripped 5 bases from V and 3 bases from J, with 8 bases between. The CDR3 consists of 14 residues. The germline V gene encodes CDR1 SGHAT and CDR2 FQNNGV. CDR3 amino acids: CASSRDSYNSPLHF. In nucleotides, the CDR3 is TGTGCCAGCAGCCGCGACAGCTATAATTCACCCCTCCACTTT.

The rearrangement links TRBV30 to TRBJ2-2, with D possibly being TRBD2 (5 bases). Trimming removed 5 bases at V and 1 base at J, with 8 bases between. The CDR3 is made up of 13 amino acids. The germline V gene encodes CDR1 GTSNPN and CDR2 SVGIG (reference sequence). The CDR3 DNA reads TGTGCCTGGGGACTTATGAACACCGGGGAGCTGTTTTTT. Its translation is CAWGLMNTGELFF.

This chain links TRBV12-3 or TRBV12-4 with TRBJ1-1; possibly TRBD1 for D (6 bases). The CDR3 sequence is 13 residues long. Trimming cost V 5 bases and J 3 bases, with 10 bases left between them. The CDR3: CASSPGGYTEAFF. CDR3 in DNA: TGTGCCAGCAGTCCCGGGGGCTACACTGAAGCTTTCTTT.

In its sample, this clonotype was seen once. This chain joins TRBV19 and TRBJ2-1; 9 bases are shared with TRBD2. V dropped 0 bases and J dropped 8; count of bases not matched to a gene: 11. Germline assignment: CDR1 LNHDA and CDR2 SQIVND (reference sequence). The CDR3 loop spans 17 amino acids. The CDR3 protein is CASSIDAGGRAVYEQFF. The CDR3 coding sequence is TGTGCCAGTAGTATAGATGCGGGCGGGAGGGCCGTTTATGAGCAGTTCTTC.

This chain joins TRBV6-5 and TRBJ1-2; D possibly corresponds to TRBD1 (5 bases). The germline V gene has CDR1 MNHEY and CDR2 SVGAGI. Trimming cost V 0 bases and J 6 bases, with 11 bases left between them. The CDR3 consists of 14 residues. The CDR3 bases are TGTGCCAGCAGTTACTCTGTCAGGGAGGATGGCTACACCTTC. Protein product: CASSYSVREDGYTF.

This sequence joins TRBV4-2 and TRBJ2-1; 8 bases agree with TRBD2. Trimming took 0 bases from V and 3 from J; bases not matched to a gene: 4. CDR3 length equals 16 residues. Germline V gives CDR1 LGHNA, CDR2 YNFKEQ. The CDR3 region is CASSQEAGDIYNEQFF. The CDR3 coding sequence is TGTGCCAGCAGCCAAGAAGCGGGGGACATCTACAATGAGCAGTTCTTC.

The rearrangement joins TRBV30 to TRBJ2-2, with TRBD1 as a possible D gene (5 bases). CDR3 size: 14 residues. Trimming shortened V by 4 bases and J by 7 bases, and 16 bases separated the two germline ends. The germline gives CDR1 GTSNPN, CDR2 SVGIG (reference sequence). Here the CDR3 reads CAWNQDSGYGELFF. DNA for the CDR3: TGTGCCTGGAACCAAGACAGTGGTTACGGGGAGCTGTTTTTT.

The chain employs TRBV2 and TRBJ1-1, with 9 positions matching TRBD1. The V segment lost 0 bases and the J segment 10 bases; nucleotides outside the gene matches: 3. Germline CDR1 is SNHLY and CDR2 is FYNNEI. The CDR3 loop spans 13 amino acids. CDR3 loop: CASSEADRGTAFF. Here the CDR3 DNA reads TGTGCCAGCAGTGAAGCGGACAGGGGAACAGCTTTCTTT. Full variable domain (missing parts from reference TRBV2 and TRBJ1-1): EPEVTQTPSHQVTQMGQEVILRCVPISNHLYFYWYRQILGQKVEFLVSFYNNEISEKSEIFDDQFSVERPDGSNFTLKIRSTKLEDSAMYFCASSEADRGTAFFGQGTRLTVV.

This clonotype was seen once. The V and J genes are TRBV10-3 and TRBJ1-2; D not certain. Germline-derived CDR1 and CDR2 are ENHRY and SYGVKD. V was trimmed by 11 bases and J by 0 bases, leaving 7 bases between them. CDR3 length: 11 amino acids. The CDR3 sequence: CAVDTNYGYTF. CDR3 DNA: TGTGCCGTCGATACTAACTATGGCTACACCTTC.

In DNA, the CDR3 is TGTGCTGTGGGACAGTACAATCAGCCCCAGCATTTT. It is translated as CAVGQYNQPQHF. The chain uses TRBV6-2 or TRBV6-3 and TRBJ1-5; 7 nucleotides align to TRBD1. In germline, CDR1 is MNHEY, CDR2 SVGEGT. The CDR3 has 12 amino acids.